These T cell receptor beta chains were read from a single sample in a study of beta chain features in type 1 diabetes. TCRdb keeps only in-frame clones here, not all; method: immunoSEQ multiplex PCR. The table includes roughly 610,000 clones, about 16% detected once. The source material was naive CD4+ T cells from blood. The receptors originated from a man between 18 and 35 years old in good health. Both conserved end residues are part of each CDR3. Each record gives: D gene, J gene, V gene, clone size, CDR3 protein, CDR3 DNA. A D gene is named only where the DNA matches it firmly. Rows give clone size only sometimes, using once, few, many, or a class for an expanded clone.

. TRBJ1-2 TRBV5-4 few CASSAQGNYGYTF TGTGCCAGCAGCGCCCAGGGTAACTATGGCTACACCTTC
. TRBJ1-1 TRBV7-3 few CASTEVSRGREAFF TGTGCCAGCACCGAGGTCTCACGGGGCCGTGAAGCTTTCTTT
TRBD2 TRBJ2-1 TRBV5-1 . CASSLAGLAAYNEQFF TGCGCCAGCAGCTTGGCAGGACTAGCGGCCTACAATGAGCAGTTCTTC
TRBD1 TRBJ2-5 TRBV6-5 . CASLPGQGSWETQYF TGTGCCAGCCTTCCGGGACAGGGGAGTTGGGAGACCCAGTACTTC
. TRBJ1-2 TRBV25-1 . CASSSGAWRGYTF TGTGCCAGCAGTTCCGGGGCTTGGCGTGGCTACACCTTC
. TRBJ1-5 TRBV27 . CASSLSWGVEGQPQHF TGTGCCAGCAGTTTATCTTGGGGGGTGGAAGGACAGCCCCAGCATTTT
. TRBJ2-1 TRBV9 . CASSVEFGGLRGNEQFF TGTGCCAGCAGCGTAGAGTTTGGGGGACTTCGGGGCAATGAGCAGTTCTTC
. TRBJ1-2 TRBV6-4 . CASSDGGYGYTF TGTGCCAGCAGTGATGGGGGCTATGGCTACACCTTC
. TRBJ1-1 TRBV5-6 . CASSLIMGMGTEAFF TGTGCCAGCAGCTTGATTATGGGGATGGGGACTGAAGCTTTCTTT
. TRBJ1-4 TRBV5-4 few CASSFRLGDGKLFF TGTGCCAGCAGCTTCCGCCTTGGGGATGGAAAACTGTTTTTT
. TRBJ1-1 TRBV25-1 few CASSVWGDTEAFF TGTGCCAGCAGTGTATGGGGGGACACTGAAGCTTTCTTT
. TRBJ2-2 TRBV4-3 few CASSQGGSLLRGKGNTGELFF TGCGCCAGCAGCCAAGGGGGTTCGTTGTTGAGAGGGAAGGGTAACACCGGGGAGCTGTTTTTT
TRBD1 TRBJ1-2 TRBV5-6 . CASSLAGGAVYGYTF TGTGCCAGCAGCTTGGCAGGGGGCGCGGTCTATGGCTACACCTTC
TRBD1 TRBJ1-2 TRBV5-1 few CASSQDRGGYTF TGCGCCAGCAGCCAAGACAGGGGCGGCTACACCTTC
. TRBJ1-1 TRBV5-6 few CASSFQGPDAFF TGTGCCAGCAGCTTCCAGGGACCGGACGCTTTCTTT
. TRBJ2-1 TRBV7-9 few CASSLVRNEQFF TGTGCCAGCAGCTTAGTTCGGAATGAGCAGTTCTTC
. TRBJ2-2 TRBV7-2 . CASSLGRDTGELFF TGTGCCAGCAGCTTAGGAAGGGACACCGGGGAGCTGTTTTTT
. TRBJ1-2 TRBV28 few CASSLRVGNYGYTF TGTGCCAGCAGCCTCAGGGTGGGTAACTATGGCTACACCTTC
. TRBJ1-1 TRBV28 . CASSPTSDRPNTEAFF TGTGCCAGCAGTCCCACGAGCGACAGGCCAAACACTGAAGCTTTCTTT
TRBD1 TRBJ2-2 TRBV18 few CASSSRTGSNTGELFF TGTGCCAGCTCATCCCGGACAGGGTCGAACACCGGGGAGCTGTTTTTT
TRBD2 TRBJ2-1 TRBV19 . CASSIGRTSAQFF TGTGCCAGTAGTATCGGCCGTACTAGCGCGCAGTTCTTC
TRBD2 TRBJ2-3 TRBV11-2 . CASSPRGASGGYSDTQYF TGTGCCAGCAGCCCCCGGGGGGCTAGCGGGGGTTATTCAGATACGCAGTATTTT
TRBD2 TRBJ2-5 TRBV2 . CASSVAGVTVYQETQYF TGTGCCAGCAGTGTGGCGGGGGTGACGGTGTACCAAGAGACCCAGTACTTC
TRBD1 TRBJ1-2 TRBV27 few CASTDHRDRDYGYTF TGTGCCAGCACAGACCACCGGGACAGGGATTATGGCTACACCTTC
TRBD2 TRBJ2-1 TRBV2 . CASRRETSGYNEQFF TGTGCCAGCAGGAGGGAGACTAGCGGTTACAATGAGCAGTTCTTC
TRBD2 TRBJ2-3 TRBV15 . CATSRVRTSGYRDTQYF TGTGCCACCAGCAGAGTAAGGACTAGCGGGTATAGGGATACGCAGTATTTT
TRBD2 TRBJ2-7 TRBV5-1 few CASSSGLAVYSYEQYF TGCGCCAGCAGCTCGGGACTAGCGGTATACTCCTACGAGCAGTACTTC
TRBD2 TRBJ2-2 TRBV7-3 . CASSPLAGRGGELFF TGTGCCAGCAGCCCTTTAGCGGGGCGGGGCGGGGAGCTGTTTTTT
. TRBJ2-5 TRBV29-1 few CSVDNPKETQYF TGCAGCGTTGACAACCCTAAAGAGACCCAGTACTTC
. TRBJ2-4 TRBV4-3 few CASSPSRGGIPLAKNIQYF TGCGCCAGCAGCCCAAGCAGGGGGGGGATCCCTCTAGCCAAAAACATTCAGTACTTC
. TRBJ1-2 TRBV5-1 few CASSFPTSQGIPMKGYTF TGCGCCAGCAGCTTCCCGACTAGCCAGGGGATCCCGATGAAAGGCTACACCTTC
TRBD1 TRBJ1-5 TRBV27 few CASRAQGSQPQHF TGTGCCAGCAGGGCACAGGGGTCTCAGCCCCAGCATTTT